One sample yielded the 5 T cell receptor beta chains listed below, sequenced in a study of T cell responses to AZD1222 COVID-19 vaccine. Clones were sequenced by immunoSEQ multiplex PCR, and TCRdb holds only the in-frame ones, with some missing. The sample comprises more than 100,000 clones, just under 90% of which are singletons, and 3.5% to 4.5% rests with the top ten. The starting material was peripheral blood, obtained on day 0 of AZD1222 vaccination. The receptors were gathered from an adult in good health.

The count of this clone is one. V usage is TRBV18 and J usage is TRBJ1-6; D uncertain. CDR3 length equals 12 residues. Germline V lookup: CDR1 KGHSH, CDR2 LQKENI. The germline V and J ends were trimmed by 8 bases and 5 bases, with 7 bases remaining between them. The CDR3 nucleotides are TGTGCCAGCCCCGTTAATAATTCACCCCTCCACTTT. Its protein is CASPVNNSPLHF.

The chain uses TRBV6-1 and TRBJ1-1, with D hard to call. Trimming took off 0 bases at V and 0 bases at J, with 11 bases between the two ends. The CDR3 runs to 16 residues. CDR1 is MNHNS, CDR2 SASEGT, per germline. Here the CDR3 DNA reads TGTGCCAGCAGTGAAGCGCGGGCCACTATGAACACTGAAGCTTTCTTT. It is translated as CASSEARATMNTEAFF.

The CDR3 sequence: CASSQELYEKLFF. CDR3 bases: TGTGCCAGCAGCCAAGAACTCTATGAAAAACTGTTTTTT. This chain connects TRBV3-1 (or the pseudogene TRBV3-2) to TRBJ1-4; D remains ambiguous. Trimming cost V 0 bases and J 6 bases, with 5 bases left between them. CDR1 LGHDT and CDR2 YNNKEL come from the germline V gene (reference sequence). This CDR3 has 13 amino acids.

V gene TRBV7-9 combines with J gene TRBJ1-5, with D uncertain. Trimming stripped 5 bases from V and 5 bases from J, with 16 bases between. Germline V lookup: CDR1 SEHNR, CDR2 FQNEAQ (reference sequence). This CDR3 is 15 amino acids long. CDR3 sequence reads: CASSPVGGRDQPQHF. The CDR3 DNA follows: TGTGCCAGCAGCCCCGTCGGTGGCCGGGATCAGCCCCAGCATTTT.

V and J are TRBV5-1 and TRBJ1-1, with 8 bases aligning to TRBD1. Unmatched junction bases numbered 3, after V lost 0 bases and J lost 5 bases. The CDR3 is 14 amino acids. CDR1 is SGHRS and CDR2 is YFSETQ in the germline V gene. CDR3 sequence reads: CASSLAGGRTEAFF. The CDR3 nucleotides are TGCGCCAGCAGCTTGGCAGGGGGCCGTACTGAAGCTTTCTTT.